This T cell receptor (beta chain) is from a study of shared clonotypes between healthy human individuals. Study-level results: Despite large depth, rarefaction showed incomplete sorted-subset sequencing. Read depth was anticipated to influence clonotype sharing among donors.

The germline gives CDR1 SGHTA, CDR2 FQGNSA. The CDR3 consists of 15 residues. V gave up 0 bases and J gave up 4 bases, with 10 bases separating them. Sequenced by immunoSEQ multiplex PCR; TCRdb stores in-frame clones only, minus some. Among around 1.4 million clones listed, just under 99% were seen once. To note about this clone: The antigen is unknown.

The rearrangement joins TRBV7-2 to TRBJ1-5, with D perhaps matching TRBD1 (5 bases). The sample comprised naive CD4+ T cells sorted from blood. Indicated subset: CD45RA+ positively selected. The receptor was derived from a man aged 25-45 years in good health. The CDR3 is CASSLAGGANQPQHF. The DNA of the CDR3 is TGTGCCAGCAGCTTAGCTGGCGGGGCAAATCAGCCCCAGCATTTT. Full variable domain (rest looked up from reference TRBV7-2 and TRBJ1-5): GAGVSQSPSNKVTEKGKDVELRCDPISGHTALYWYRQSLGQGLEFLIYFQGNSAPDKSGLPSDRFSAERTGGSVSTLTIQRTQQEDSAVYLCASSLAGGANQPQHFGDGTRLSIL.